This T cell receptor beta chain appears in the sequencing data of a study of blood T cells in healthy people across ages. Notes on the study in general: Estimated diversity across one million T cells was deemed an underestimate.

A second PCR, run for 7 to 11 cycles, used a sample-barcoded 5' primer plus a J-beta primer mix. TCRdb reprocessed the 5' RACE reads with MiXCR, giving one entry per CDR3 protein. There are roughly 500,000 distinct CDR3 sequences in the sample; about 26% occur only once, and less than 20% lies in the top ten. The J segment lost 7 bases and the V segment lost 4 bases, leaving 10 bases of the junction unmatched. Germline V gene lookup returns CDR1 SGHDT and CDR2 YYEEEE. The CDR3 is 14 amino acids. Donors were healthy Caucasian individuals from Russia aged about 6 to 90. This clonotype was seen more than once but under ten times. What it binds is unknown.

Sequenced sample: blood. This TCR derives from a woman in her 70s in good health. The chain joins TRBV5-6 to TRBJ1-2; TRBD1 matches 7 bases. CDR3 bases: TGTGCCAGCAGCCGAACCGCCGACAGGGCTGGCTACACCTTC. It yields the protein CASSRTADRAGYTF.